This T cell receptor (beta chain) was captured by sequencing in a study of chemoradiotherapy in HPV16-positive cancers. Study summary: Candidate HPV-specific clones and shared TCR motifs came from two HPV16-positive patients.

V was cut by 3 bases and J by 1 base, with 10 bases left in between. Germline V gene sequence: CDR1 MGHRA, CDR2 YSYEKL. The CDR3 runs to 15 residues. Only in-frame clones appear in the TCRdb table, and some are missing; sequencing was by immunoSEQ multiplex PCR. The table records around 11,000 clones, approximately 91% of them present only once. Study-wide points: Only two HPV16-positive patients supplied the functional HPV-specificity definition. Candidate HPV-specific clones and E7-related TCR motifs grew in tumor during treatment.

Repeated repertoire sampling spanned the course of chemoradiotherapy. Only one count was recorded for this clone. What it binds is unknown. This sequence originates from a human donor with HPV-associated anogenital cancer. This chain connects TRBV4-1 to TRBJ1-3, with D uncertain. This specimen was blood, taken from a patient who underwent chemoradiotherapy. CDR3 residues: CASSHVRGSGNTIYF. CDR3 DNA sequence: TGCGCCAGCAGCCATGTACGAGGTTCTGGAAACACCATATATTTT.